The source of this T cell receptor beta chain is a study of shared clonotypes between healthy human individuals (dated by TCRdb to 2018 to 2021). About the study as a whole: A couple of women and three men aged 18 to 49 years were included in the cohort. To increase sequencing depth and limit assay-specific biases, TCR repertoire library preparation and sequencing were carried out by different laboratories using diverse techniques. For each donor, three plates each were used for CD4 naive and CD4 memory, two plates were used for CD8 naive, and one plate was used for CD8 memory. Blood TCR repertoires of roughly five healthy adults were deeply sequenced to estimate repertoire size and the extent of clonotype sharing between individuals. Between about 0.9 and 9 billion PBMCs per donor were obtained by leukapheresis.

The CDR3 runs 17 amino acids, cysteine and phenylalanine included. Here the CDR3 DNA is all that survives: 51 bases in frame from base 1. Trimming removed 0 bases from V and 0 bases from J, leaving 12 bases between the germline ends. The germline V gene sets CDR1 to SGDLS and CDR2 to YYNGEE. Overall study outcomes, separate from this receptor: Naive subsets generally had larger estimated clonotype richness than memory subsets. Across a few donors, roughly 5.4% of naive CD4, 3% to 4% of naive CD8, about 2% of memory CD4, and under 0.45% of memory CD8 clonotypes were shared. The small number of donors limited the genetic and exposure-history diversity represented. Pairwise subsampling led to the expectation that sequencing depth would affect the degree of clonotype sharing among donors. Sampling was limited to blood, and TCR repertoires in tissue likely differ from TCR repertoires in blood. Rarefaction of sorted-subset datasets indicated incomplete sequencing despite the large sequencing depth. Compared with non-shared clonotypes, clonotypes shared by all four sorted-subset donors had higher generation probabilities.

Using the deep immunoSEQ assay, TCR CDR3 regions were amplified from genomic DNA by multiplex PCR. Extracted genomic DNA from each cell subset was spread evenly across all wells of several immunoSEQ 96-well plates, with each plate serving as a replicate. For sorted subsets, each replicate PCR was loaded with about 0.2 ug genomic DNA, equivalent to about 33,000 T cell genomes. The purified libraries were quantified using a Qubit 3.0 fluorometer, sized with a Bioanalyzer 2100, and then quantified again using the KAPA Library Quantification kit. A separate single-read 150-cycle Illumina NextSeq 550 flow cell was used to sequence each immunoSEQ 96-well plate. Per the authors' processing: Because only junctional sequences without quality scores were contained in the immunoSEQ output, filtering matching that applied to full-length reads could not be performed. To assign V/J genes and CDR3, sequences were annotated using PyIR, a Python wrapper for IgBLAST v1.9, with IMGT germline references. Reads were filtered out if the reads had weak V/J assignments (E-value above 1e-6), no CDR3, stop codons, out-of-frame junctions, or ambiguous translated residues. A V3J clonotype was defined by an identical inferred V gene, J gene, and CDR3 amino acid sequence. To compute the percentage overlap between repertoires, the number of shared unique clonotypes was divided by the size of the smaller repertoire. RTK rarefaction, the Chao1 estimator, and Recon v2.1 estimates of unobserved clonotypes were used to assess repertoire richness. Generation probabilities for all TCRbeta clonotypes obtained by the gDNA method from a few donors were computed using OLGA. The table comes from immuneACCESS by way of TCRdb, which keeps in-frame sequences with V and J called. Part of the clones is missing from these tables; in studies checked, under half for an unresolved V gene and the rest for unknown reasons. V and J calls and clone size come straight from that table; D and trimming were deduced from the DNA. This sample lists 2 million to 2.5 million clones; about 92% were detected once. 0.3% to 0.4% of the sample rests with the top ten.

Healthy HIV-negative adults with no recently reported acute infections or vaccinations were included as donors. Only Caucasian adults living in Nashville, Tennessee, USA were represented among the donors. CD4+ T cells were enriched by magnetic negative selection; naive cells were then positively selected on CD45RA, and the negative fraction formed the memory subset. After blood collection by leukapheresis, PBMCs were isolated using Ficoll-Histopaque density gradient centrifugation and then cryopreserved in the vapor phase of liquid nitrogen. Analytical flow cytometry was used to check the purity and quantity of each magnetically sorted T cell population. Each sorted fraction had its genomic DNA isolated and then quantified by UV absorbance on a Nanodrop 2000c. Regarding this clone: Its antigen is currently not known. No base-level quality is on record; no much larger clone is a single base apart.

The chain uses TRBV9 and TRBJ1-4, with the D gene too uncertain to name. The receptor comes from a man aged 18-30 years in good health. Some clones in this sample may be carry-over from other donors' samples. The sample consisted of naive CD4+ T cells from PBMCs. The sample's cell subset or site label, decoded: CD45RA+ positively selected. The nucleotide sequence is given as TGTGCCAGCAGCGTAGCCCCACTCCCTGCAACTAATGAAAAACTGTTTTTT. It codes for CASSVAPLPATNEKLFF.